This paragraph reports one TCR beta chain. This sample is drawn from a study of blood T cell repertoires in COVID-19. As originally analysed: For nucleated cells, counts were estimated from reference gene primer amplification. The table came from immunoSEQ multiplex PCR; TCRdb's copy has only in-frame clones and leaves some out. V, J and clone size are taken as reported in that table, and D and trimming were inferred from the DNA itself. The data contain roughly 160,000 clones, roughly 86% of them seen just once; the ten biggest clones take up under 3%. This clonotype originated in a woman older than 75 with COVID-19, enrolled during active disease. Sequencing used peripheral blood.

Written as DNA, the CDR3 is TGCGCCAGCAGCCAAGAACCATCGCAGGGAGGCTCACCCCTCCACTTT. This codes for CASSQEPSQGGSPLHF. V gene TRBV4-3 combines with J gene TRBJ1-6; D may be TRBD1 (5 bases). V was pared by 0 bases and J by 10 bases, with 16 bases between. The CDR3 runs 16 residues. CDR1 is LGHNA, CDR2 YSLEER, per germline.